Shown below are 23 T cell receptor beta chains from a single sample sequenced in a study of vaccination and CD4 T cells after COVID-19. No antigens are known for them. The Oncomine TCR Beta short-read assay sequenced DNA from cultured CD4+ T cells. TCRdb independently ran MiXCR on the PCR reads; one entry per CDR3 protein. The sample has about 1,100 distinct CDR3 sequences; under 35% are singletons. Noted treatment: roughly 10-day PBMC culture with coronavirus spike peptide pools or control peptides (ViraFEST assay). Those CD4+ T cells from the unexposed donor predate the COVID-19 pandemic (2011-2018). The sequenced sample consisted of CD4+ T cells from blood, cultured in vitro. The receptors originated from a human donor in good health.

The chain carries TRBV30 and TRBJ1-3; D is undetermined. CDR3 length: 11 amino acids. Germline CDR1 and CDR2: GTSNPN and SVGIG (reference sequence). V lost 0 bases to trimming and J lost 8 bases, with 5 bases between them. In DNA, the CDR3 is TGTGCCTGGAGTGTAAGGCACACCATATATTTT. It translates to CAWSVRHTIYF.

This clonotype is large (0.1 to 1%) within its sample. This sequence joins TRBV30 and TRBJ1-1; D ambiguous. Trimming shortened V by 3 bases and J by 1 base, and 6 bases separated the two germline ends. CDR1 is GTSNPN, CDR2 SVGIG, per germline (reference sequence). The CDR3 has 12 amino acids. The CDR3 region is CAWRSGNTEAFF. CDR3 in DNA: TGTGCCTGGAGGTCAGGGAACACTGAAGCTTTCTTT.

The V and J genes are TRBV11-3 and TRBJ2-2, with 12 bases identical to TRBD1. The germline CDR1 and CDR2 sequences are SGHNT and YENEEA. J gave up 6 bases and V 8 bases, and 7 bases lay outside the gene matches. The CDR3 is 15 amino acids. The CDR3 DNA follows: TGTGCCAGCGGGACAGGGGGCGCGTCGGCCGGGGAGCTGTTTTTT. Its protein is CASGTGGASAGELFF. Combining the CDR3 with reference TRBV11-3 and TRBJ2-2 gives the whole variable domain EAGVVQSPRYKIIEKKQPVAFWCNPISGHNTLYWYLQNLGQGPELLIRYENEEAVDDSQLPKDRFSAERLKGVDSTLKIQPAELGDSAVYLCASGTGGASAGELFFGEGSRLTVL.

J is TRBJ1-1 and V is TRBV7-9; a possible D gene is TRBD1 (6 bases). The CDR3 totals 14 residues. The germline V gene encodes CDR1 SEHNR and CDR2 FQNEAQ (reference sequence). Trimming stripped 5 bases from V and 4 bases from J, with 14 bases between. CDR3 amino acids: CASSPEGVGTEAFF. CDR3 coding DNA: TGTGCCAGCAGCCCAGAGGGGGTTGGCACTGAAGCTTTCTTT.

V gene TRBV20-1 combines with J gene TRBJ1-5, with 7 bases identical to TRBD1. CDR1 and CDR2 (germline): DFQATT, SNEGSKA (reference sequence). This CDR3 is built from 15 residues. After removal of 3 bases from V and 3 bases from J, the junction contained 8 bases not matched to a gene. CDR3 coding DNA: TGCAGTGCTAGGGTGAGTGGACAGGTCAATCAGCCCCAGCATTTT. Amino acids: CSARVSGQVNQPQHF.

In its sample, this clonotype was seen once. The chain is built from TRBV4-1 and TRBJ1-3; the D gene is possibly TRBD1 (5 bases). Germline-derived CDR1 and CDR2 are MGHRA and YSYEKL. V was clipped by 1 base and J by 4 bases, with 14 bases between them. The CDR3 is 16 amino acids. CDR3 protein: CASSQALGRRGNTIYF. As DNA, the CDR3 is TGCGCCAGCAGCCAAGCCCTGGGACGGAGGGGAAACACCATATATTTT.

This clonotype was observed a few times. The chain recombines TRBV7-9 with TRBJ1-2, with 12 bases fitting TRBD1. Germline lookup yields CDR1 SEHNR and CDR2 FQNEAQ (reference sequence). The trim removed 5 bases at V and 4 bases at J, leaving 8 bases unmatched. CDR3 length equals 16 residues. The DNA of the CDR3 is TGTGCCAGCAGCCCAGTCGGGGGACAGGGGGCCTATGGCTACACCTTC. Translated, it gives CASSPVGGQGAYGYTF.

Only a few counts were recorded for this clonotype. The rearrangement joins TRBV7-9 to TRBJ1-2; D may be TRBD1 (6 bases). This CDR3 region has 15 residues. The germline V gene has CDR1 SEHNR and CDR2 FQNEAQ (reference sequence). Between the trimmed V and J ends, which lost 5 bases and 8 bases, there was a span of 21 bases. CDR3 DNA: TGTGCCAGCAGCCGGACGGACAGCCCTAGGGGGGGCTACACCTTC. Its translation: CASSRTDSPRGGYTF.

This clonotype was picked up a small number of times. The chain combines TRBV19 with TRBJ2-2, with D possibly TRBD1 on 6 matching bases. There are 15 residues in the CDR3. V was clipped by 6 bases and J by 4 bases, with 15 bases between them. CDR1 is LNHDA, CDR2 SQIVND, per germline (reference sequence). CDR3 in amino acids: CASSQGTRGTGELFF. Here the CDR3 DNA reads TGTGCCAGTAGCCAGGGGACCCGCGGCACCGGGGAGCTGTTTTTT.

The chain links TRBV24-1 to TRBJ2-5; 7 bases fit TRBD1. Germline assignment: CDR1 KGHDR and CDR2 SFDVKD. The CDR3 contains 13 residues. V trimming: 9 bases; J trimming: 2 bases; junction bases outside the gene matches: 5. In DNA, the CDR3 is TGTGCCACCGGTACAGGGGCTCAAGAGACCCAGTACTTC. Amino acid sequence: CATGTGAQETQYF.

This clonotype counts as medium-sized. V is TRBV10-3 and J is TRBJ1-1, with D tentatively TRBD1 (5 bases). The CDR3 length is 14 residues. Deletions cut 0 bases from V and 7 bases from J, with 12 bases between. CDR1 ENHRY and CDR2 SYGVKD come from the germline V gene. This CDR3 reads CAISESTGLVEAFF. DNA of the CDR3: TGTGCCATCAGTGAGTCTACAGGCCTAGTTGAAGCTTTCTTT.

The chain carries TRBV7-2 and TRBJ2-3; 9 bases fit TRBD1. CDR1 SGHTA and CDR2 FQGNSA come from the germline V gene. With 5 bases clipped from V and 6 bases from J, the junction kept 3 bases outside the gene matches. The CDR3 contains 13 residues. CDR3 bases: TGTGCCAGCAGCCAAGACAGGGGGGATACGCAGTATTTT. Its protein is CASSQDRGDTQYF.

This clonotype has just a few counts. This chain joins TRBV20-1 and TRBJ1-5; D remains unclear. Trimming removed 0 bases from V and 1 base from J, with 13 bases in between. Germline assignment: CDR1 DFQATT and CDR2 SNEGSKA (reference sequence). The length of the CDR3 is 16 residues. The CDR3 spells CSARDLTSMSNQPQHF. CDR3 sequence (DNA): TGCAGTGCTAGAGACCTGACCTCGATGAGCAATCAGCCCCAGCATTTT.

This clonotype has a handful of counts. V is TRBV28 and J is TRBJ1-2; D unclear. Germline V CDR1 and CDR2: MDHEN, SYDVKM. This CDR3 contains 13 residues. Trimming cost V 7 bases and J 0 bases, with 9 bases left between them. The CDR3 region has the DNA TGTGCCAGCACACGAGAGGCTAACTATGGCTACACCTTC. Its translation: CASTREANYGYTF.

A few counts support this clonotype. This chain joins TRBV7-3 and TRBJ2-1, with TRBD2 identical over 7 bases. Germline V lookup: CDR1 SGHTA, CDR2 FQGTGA. This CDR3 region has 15 residues. With 2 bases clipped from V and 0 bases from J, the junction kept 1 base outside the gene matches. CDR3 sequence: CASSLGGGSYNEQFF. As DNA, the CDR3 is TGTGCCAGCAGCTTAGGGGGGGGCTCCTACAATGAGCAGTTCTTC. The full variable domain, completed using reference TRBV7-3 and TRBJ2-1, is GAGVSQTPSNKVTEKGKYVELRCDPISGHTALYWYRQSLGQGPEFLIYFQGTGAADDSGLPNDRFFAVRPEGSVSTLKIQRTERGDSAVYLCASSLGGGSYNEQFFGPGTRLTVL.

The chain joins TRBV14 to TRBJ2-7; TRBD2 agrees at 11 bases. The CDR3 has 15 residues. After removal of 1 base from V and 2 bases from J, the junction contained 1 base not matched to a gene. CDR1 is SGHDN and CDR2 is FVKESK in the germline V gene. CDR3 in DNA: TGTGCCAGCAGCCAAGTAGCGGGGGGGCCCTACGAGCAGTACTTC. The encoded protein is CASSQVAGGPYEQYF.

The chain uses TRBV20-1 and TRBJ1-5, with D possibly TRBD1 on 5 matching bases. Germline V gives CDR1 DFQATT, CDR2 SNEGSKA (reference sequence). This CDR3 is built from 12 residues. Trimming removed 4 bases from V and 2 bases from J, with 6 bases in between. The CDR3 coding sequence is TGCAGTGCTATAGGGGGCAATCAGCCCCAGCATTTT. Protein sequence: CSAIGGNQPQHF.

This clonotype has more than one count but fewer than ten. V is TRBV20-1 and J is TRBJ2-3; 8 bases are shared with TRBD2. Germline trimming cut 6 bases from V and 4 bases from J; bases unmatched to any gene: 12. Germline V lookup: CDR1 DFQATT, CDR2 SNEGSKA (reference sequence). The CDR3 has 15 residues. In DNA form, the CDR3 reads TGCAGTGCAGGTCCGGGGGGGAGGGATCCAGATACGCAGTATTTT. Amino acids: CSAGPGGRDPDTQYF.

The genes are TRBV4-1 and TRBJ2-1; D might be TRBD2 (6 bases). The CDR3 totals 16 residues. Trimming cost V 1 base and J 0 bases, with 10 bases left between them. Germline CDR1 reads MGHRA; CDR2 reads YSYEKL. CDR3 nucleotides: TGCGCCAGCAGCCAAGTTGTAGCGGCCTCCTACAATGAGCAGTTCTTC. Its protein product is CASSQVVAASYNEQFF.

This clonotype was picked up a small number of times. This chain uses TRBV6-2 or TRBV6-3 with TRBJ2-5; no clear D gene. Germline V gives CDR1 MNHEY, CDR2 SVGEGT. The germline V and J ends were trimmed by 0 bases and 6 bases, with 8 bases remaining between them. The CDR3 runs to 13 residues. The CDR3 here is CASSYSAAQTQYF. CDR3 in DNA: TGTGCCAGCAGTTACTCTGCCGCCCAGACCCAGTACTTC.

The V and J genes are TRBV28 and TRBJ1-2; possible D gene TRBD1, 6 bases. The CDR3 sequence is 15 residues long. Germline V gene sequence: CDR1 MDHEN, CDR2 SYDVKM. V lost 4 bases and J 2 bases, leaving 14 bases between the germline ends. This CDR3 is CASSSTGSQNYGYTF. CDR3 in DNA: TGTGCCAGCAGTTCCACAGGGTCTCAAAACTATGGCTACACCTTC.

By share, this clonotype ranks as hyperexpanded (1% or more). The chain has TRBV14 and TRBJ2-3, with TRBD2 matching over 8 bases. The junction had 7 bases not matched to a gene; V was cut back by 4 bases and J by 7 bases. The CDR3 runs to 14 residues. Germline V gene sequence: CDR1 SGHDN, CDR2 FVKESK. This CDR3 reads CASSLRLAMNTQYF. The DNA for the CDR3 is TGTGCCAGCAGCCTTCGACTAGCGATGAATACGCAGTATTTT.

This rearrangement joins TRBV29-1 to TRBJ2-5; D remains ambiguous. The CDR3 has 12 residues. Between the trimmed V and J ends, which lost 4 bases and 0 bases, there was a span of 6 bases. The V gene's germline CDR1 is SQVTM and CDR2 ANQGSEA. CDR3 nucleotides: TGCAGCGTTGCCAGATACCAAGAGACCCAGTACTTC. The encoded protein is CSVARYQETQYF.